Given below is one T cell receptor beta chain in context. The entry originates in a study of control samples from healthy donors and cancer patients. Assay used: immunoSEQ multiplex PCR; TCRdb lists only in-frame clones, some missing. The sample records roughly 200,000 clones, 90% to 95% being singletons. Germline assignment: CDR1 SNHLY and CDR2 FYNNEI. J was trimmed by 4 bases and V by 7 bases; bases with no gene match: 1. The CDR3 spans 12 residues. The V call is TRBV2, the J call TRBJ2-5, with 9 bases aligning to TRBD1. Source material: blood. This TCR derives from a man younger than 35 in good health. CDR3 in amino acids: CASMDRGETQYF. In DNA form, the CDR3 reads TGTGCCAGCATGGACAGGGGAGAGACCCAGTACTTC. Together with reference TRBV2 and TRBJ2-5, the CDR3 gives the full variable domain: EPEVTQTPSHQVTQMGQEVILRCVPISNHLYFYWYRQILGQKVEFLVSFYNNEISEKSEIFDDQFSVERPDGSNFTLKIRSTKLEDSAMYFCASMDRGETQYFGPGTRLLVL.